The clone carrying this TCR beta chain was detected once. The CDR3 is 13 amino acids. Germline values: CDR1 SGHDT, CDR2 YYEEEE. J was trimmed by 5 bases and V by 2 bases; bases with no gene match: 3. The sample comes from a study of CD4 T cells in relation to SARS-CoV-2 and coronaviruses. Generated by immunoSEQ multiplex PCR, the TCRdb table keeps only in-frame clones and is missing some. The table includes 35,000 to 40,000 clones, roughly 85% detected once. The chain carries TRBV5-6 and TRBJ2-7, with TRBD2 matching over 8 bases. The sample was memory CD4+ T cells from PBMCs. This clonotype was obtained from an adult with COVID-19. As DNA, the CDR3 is TGTGCCAGCAGCTTCGGGAGGGGACACGAGCAGTACTTC. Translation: CASSFGRGHEQYF.